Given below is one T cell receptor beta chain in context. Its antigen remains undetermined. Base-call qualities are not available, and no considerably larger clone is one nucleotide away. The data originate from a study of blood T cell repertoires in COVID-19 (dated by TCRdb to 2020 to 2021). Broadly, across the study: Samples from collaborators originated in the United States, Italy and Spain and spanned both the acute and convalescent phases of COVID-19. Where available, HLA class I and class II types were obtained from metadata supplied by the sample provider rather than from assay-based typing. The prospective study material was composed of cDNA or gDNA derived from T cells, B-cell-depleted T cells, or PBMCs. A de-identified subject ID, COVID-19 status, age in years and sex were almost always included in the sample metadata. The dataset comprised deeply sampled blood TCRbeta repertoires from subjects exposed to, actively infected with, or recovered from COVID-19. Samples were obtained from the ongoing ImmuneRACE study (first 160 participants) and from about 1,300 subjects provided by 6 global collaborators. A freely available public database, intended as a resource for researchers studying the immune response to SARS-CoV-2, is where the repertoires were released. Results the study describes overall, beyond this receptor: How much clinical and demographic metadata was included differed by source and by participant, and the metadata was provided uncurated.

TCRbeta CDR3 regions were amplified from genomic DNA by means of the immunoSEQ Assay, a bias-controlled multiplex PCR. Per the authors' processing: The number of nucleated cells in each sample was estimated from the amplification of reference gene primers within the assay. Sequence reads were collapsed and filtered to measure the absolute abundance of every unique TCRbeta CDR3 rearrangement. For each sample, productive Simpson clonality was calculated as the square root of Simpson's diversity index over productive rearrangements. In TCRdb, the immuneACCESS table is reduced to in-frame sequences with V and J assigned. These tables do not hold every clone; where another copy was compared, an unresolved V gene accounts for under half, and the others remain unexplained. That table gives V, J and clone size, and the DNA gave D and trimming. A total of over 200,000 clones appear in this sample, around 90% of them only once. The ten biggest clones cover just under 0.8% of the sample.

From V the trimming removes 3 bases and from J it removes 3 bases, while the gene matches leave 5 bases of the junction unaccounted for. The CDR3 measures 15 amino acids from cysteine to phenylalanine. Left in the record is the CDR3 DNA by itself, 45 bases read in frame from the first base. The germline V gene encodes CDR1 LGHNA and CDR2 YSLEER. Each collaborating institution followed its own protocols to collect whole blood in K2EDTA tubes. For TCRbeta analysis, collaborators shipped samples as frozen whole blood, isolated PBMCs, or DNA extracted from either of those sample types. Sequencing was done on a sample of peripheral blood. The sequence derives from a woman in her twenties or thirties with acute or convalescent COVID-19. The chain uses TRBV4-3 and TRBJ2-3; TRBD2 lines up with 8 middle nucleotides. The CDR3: CASSHGGGWTDTQYF. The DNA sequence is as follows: TGCGCCAGCAGCCACGGGGGGGGTTGGACAGATACGCAGTATTTT.